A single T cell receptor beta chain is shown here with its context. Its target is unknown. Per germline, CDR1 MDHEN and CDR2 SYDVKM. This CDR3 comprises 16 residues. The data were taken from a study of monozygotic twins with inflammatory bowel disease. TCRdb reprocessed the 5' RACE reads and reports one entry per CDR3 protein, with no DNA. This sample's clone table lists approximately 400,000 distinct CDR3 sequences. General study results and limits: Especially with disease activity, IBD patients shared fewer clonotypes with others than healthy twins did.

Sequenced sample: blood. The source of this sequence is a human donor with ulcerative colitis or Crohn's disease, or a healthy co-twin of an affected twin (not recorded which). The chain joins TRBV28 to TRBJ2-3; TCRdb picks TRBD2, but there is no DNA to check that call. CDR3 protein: CASSGLLAAGTDTQYF. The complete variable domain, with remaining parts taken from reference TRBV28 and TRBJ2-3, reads DVKVTQSSRYLVKRTGEKVFLECVQDMDHENMFWYRQDPGLGLRLIYFSYDVKMKEKGDIPEGYSVSREKKERFSLILESASTNQTSMYLCASSGLLAAGTDTQYFGPGTRLTVL.